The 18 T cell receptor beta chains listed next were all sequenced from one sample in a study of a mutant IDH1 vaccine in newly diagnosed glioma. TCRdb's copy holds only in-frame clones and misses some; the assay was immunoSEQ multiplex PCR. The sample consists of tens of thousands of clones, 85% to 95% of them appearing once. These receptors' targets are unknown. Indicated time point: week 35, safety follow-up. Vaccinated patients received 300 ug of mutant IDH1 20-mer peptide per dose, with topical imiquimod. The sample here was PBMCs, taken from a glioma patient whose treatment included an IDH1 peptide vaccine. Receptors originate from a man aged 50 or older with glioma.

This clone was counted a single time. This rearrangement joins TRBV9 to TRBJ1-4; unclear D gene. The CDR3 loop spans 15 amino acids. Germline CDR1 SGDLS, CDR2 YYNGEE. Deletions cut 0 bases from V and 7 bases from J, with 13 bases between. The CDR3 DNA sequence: TGTGCCAGCAGCGTAGTGGTCAGCGAACTTGAAAAACTGTTTTTT. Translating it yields CASSVVVSELEKLFF.

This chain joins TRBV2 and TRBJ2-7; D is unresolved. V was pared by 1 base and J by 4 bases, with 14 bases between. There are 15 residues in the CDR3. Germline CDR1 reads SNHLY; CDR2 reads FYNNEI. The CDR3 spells CASSEGGGRRYEQYF. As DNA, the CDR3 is TGTGCCAGCAGTGAAGGTGGCGGACGTCGATACGAGCAGTACTTC.

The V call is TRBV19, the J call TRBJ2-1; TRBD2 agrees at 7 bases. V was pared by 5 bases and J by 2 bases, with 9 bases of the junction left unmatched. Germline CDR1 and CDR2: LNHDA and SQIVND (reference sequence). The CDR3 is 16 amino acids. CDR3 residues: CASSSQPSGAYNEQFF. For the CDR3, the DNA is TGTGCCAGTAGTTCACAACCTAGCGGAGCCTACAATGAGCAGTTCTTC.

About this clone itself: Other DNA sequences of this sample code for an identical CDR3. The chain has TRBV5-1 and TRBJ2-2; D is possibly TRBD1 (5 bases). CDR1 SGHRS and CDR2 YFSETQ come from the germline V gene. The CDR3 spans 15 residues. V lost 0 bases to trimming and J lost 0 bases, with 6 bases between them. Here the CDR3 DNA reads TGCGCCAGCAGCTTGGGACAGACGAACACCGGGGAGCTGTTTTTT. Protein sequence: CASSLGQTNTGELFF.

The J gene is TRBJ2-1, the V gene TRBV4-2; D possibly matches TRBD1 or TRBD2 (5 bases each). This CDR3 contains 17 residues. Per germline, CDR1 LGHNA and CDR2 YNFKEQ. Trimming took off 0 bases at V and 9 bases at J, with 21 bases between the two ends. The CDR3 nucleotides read TGTGCCAGCAGCCAAGATAGGAAATCTGGCGAGGGGAGTGAGCAGTTCTTC. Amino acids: CASSQDRKSGEGSEQFF.

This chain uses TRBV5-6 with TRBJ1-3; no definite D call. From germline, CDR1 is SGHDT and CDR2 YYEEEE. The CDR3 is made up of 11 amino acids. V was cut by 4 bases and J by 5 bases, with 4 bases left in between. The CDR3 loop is CASSKRNTIYF. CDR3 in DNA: TGTGCCAGCAGCAAGAGAAACACCATATATTTT.

In DNA, the CDR3 is TGTGCCAGTAGTCTCCAGGTGGGACAGGGGTCGTATGAGCAGTTCTTC. It yields the protein CASSLQVGQGSYEQFF. The chain has TRBV19 and TRBJ2-1; 10 bases are shared with TRBD1. The V gene's germline CDR1 is LNHDA and CDR2 SQIVND (reference sequence). The CDR3 runs to 16 residues. J was trimmed by 8 bases and V by 5 bases; bases with no gene match: 12.

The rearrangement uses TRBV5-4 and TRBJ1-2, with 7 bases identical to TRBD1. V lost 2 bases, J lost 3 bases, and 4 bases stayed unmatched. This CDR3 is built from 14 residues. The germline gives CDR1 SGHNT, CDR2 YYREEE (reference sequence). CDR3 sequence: CASSFWTGDYGYTF. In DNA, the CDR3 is TGTGCCAGCAGCTTTTGGACAGGCGACTATGGCTACACCTTC. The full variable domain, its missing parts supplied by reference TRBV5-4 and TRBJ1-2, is ETGVTQSPTHLIKTRGQQVTLRCSSQSGHNTVSWYQQALGQGPQFIFQYYREEENGRGNFPPRFSGLQFPNYSSELNVNALELDDSALYLCASSFWTGDYGYTFGSGTRLTVV.

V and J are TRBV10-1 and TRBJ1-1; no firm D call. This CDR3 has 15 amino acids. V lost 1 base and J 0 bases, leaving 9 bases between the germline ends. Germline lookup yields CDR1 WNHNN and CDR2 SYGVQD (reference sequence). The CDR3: CASSECVGLNTEAFF. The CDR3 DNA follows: TGCGCCAGCAGTGAGTGTGTAGGGTTGAACACTGAAGCTTTCTTT.

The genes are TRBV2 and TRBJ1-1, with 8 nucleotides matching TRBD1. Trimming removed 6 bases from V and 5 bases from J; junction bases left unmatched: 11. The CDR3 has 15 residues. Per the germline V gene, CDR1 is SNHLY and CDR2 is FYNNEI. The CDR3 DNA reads TGTGCCAGCAGCCCGTGGACAGGGAGAATGACTGAAGCTTTCTTT. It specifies CASSPWTGRMTEAFF.

The CDR3 sequence: CASSSRTDKGYSNQPQHF. CDR3 DNA sequence: TGTGCCAGCAGTTCCCGGACAGATAAGGGGTATAGCAATCAGCCCCAGCATTTT. The chain has TRBV27 and TRBJ1-5; possible D gene TRBD1, 6 bases. The V end was cut by 4 bases, the J end by 0 bases, with 19 bases between. The CDR3 runs 18 residues. Germline V lookup: CDR1 MNHEY, CDR2 SMNVEV (reference sequence).

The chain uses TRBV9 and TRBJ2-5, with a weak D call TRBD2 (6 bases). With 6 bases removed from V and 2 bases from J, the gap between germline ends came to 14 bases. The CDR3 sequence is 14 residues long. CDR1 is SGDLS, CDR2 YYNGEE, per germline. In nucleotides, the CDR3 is TGTGCCAGCACCGGGCCTAGCGATCAAGAGACCCAGTACTTC. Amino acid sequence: CASTGPSDQETQYF.

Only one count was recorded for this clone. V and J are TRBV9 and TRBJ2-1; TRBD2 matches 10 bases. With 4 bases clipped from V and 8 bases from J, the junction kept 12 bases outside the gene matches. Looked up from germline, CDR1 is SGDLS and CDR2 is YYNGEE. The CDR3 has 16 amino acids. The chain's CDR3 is CASSPQSGGAGHEQFF. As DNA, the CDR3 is TGTGCCAGCAGCCCACAGAGCGGGGGGGCCGGCCATGAGCAGTTCTTC.

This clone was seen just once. This CDR3 reads CASSLSMGRDTIYF. The CDR3 DNA sequence: TGTGCCAGCAGCCTCTCTATGGGGCGGGACACCATATATTTT. The chain carries TRBV6-6 and TRBJ1-3; D is possibly TRBD1 (5 bases). Germline CDR1 is MNHNY and CDR2 is SVGAGI (reference sequence). Trimming stripped 6 bases from V and 8 bases from J, with 17 bases between. CDR3 size: 14 residues.

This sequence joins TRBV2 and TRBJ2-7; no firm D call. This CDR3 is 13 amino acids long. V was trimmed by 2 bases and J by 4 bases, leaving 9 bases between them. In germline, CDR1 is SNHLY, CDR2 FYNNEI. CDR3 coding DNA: TGTGCCAGCAGTGAACTAGTCCTTTACGAGCAGTACTTC. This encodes CASSELVLYEQYF.

The CDR3 loop is CASSPSGVSTDTQYF. For the CDR3, the DNA is TGTGCCAGCTCACCCTCGGGAGTGAGCACAGATACGCAGTATTTT. This sequence joins TRBV18 and TRBJ2-3, with D perhaps TRBD2 (6 bases). Per germline, CDR1 KGHSH and CDR2 LQKENI. The CDR3 sequence is 15 residues long. Between the trimmed V and J ends, which lost 3 bases and 0 bases, there was a span of 10 bases. Together with reference TRBV18 and TRBJ2-3, the CDR3 gives the full variable domain: NAGVMQNPRHLVRRRGQEARLRCSPMKGHSHVYWYRQLPEEGLKFMVYLQKENIIDESGMPKERFSAEFPKEGPSILRIQQVVRGDSAAYFCASSPSGVSTDTQYFGPGTRLTVL.

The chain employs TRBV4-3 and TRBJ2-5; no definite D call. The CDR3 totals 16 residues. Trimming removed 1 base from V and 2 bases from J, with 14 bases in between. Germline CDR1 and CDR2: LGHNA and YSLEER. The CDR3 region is CASSQVGNPQQETQYF. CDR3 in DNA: TGCGCCAGCAGCCAAGTCGGCAACCCGCAACAAGAGACCCAGTACTTC.

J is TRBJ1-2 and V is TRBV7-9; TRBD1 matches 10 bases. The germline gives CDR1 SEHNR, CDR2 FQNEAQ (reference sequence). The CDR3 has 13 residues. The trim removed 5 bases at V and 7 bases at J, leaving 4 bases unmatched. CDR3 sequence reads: CASSDRGQGGYTF. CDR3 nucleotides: TGTGCCAGCAGCGACAGGGGGCAAGGTGGCTACACCTTC.